Presented here are 5 T cell receptor beta chains from one specimen sequenced in a study of CD8+ T cells in alopecia areata. The treatment was: oral pan-JAK inhibitor, 5-10 mg twice daily. RNA extraction and reverse transcription yielded cDNA as sequencing template. Repertoires were generated with immunoSEQ multiplex PCR, while TCRdb's copy carries only in-frame clones and drops some. The sample contains 130,000 or so clones, over 55% of which appear only once. This sample comprised CD4+ T cells sorted from blood, obtained at week 4, from a patient treated with tofacitinib. The receptors were gathered from a human donor with alopecia areata.

This rearrangement joins TRBV9 to TRBJ2-5, with 12 bases that match TRBD1. V was clipped by 2 bases and J by 5 bases; unmatched bases: 7. The CDR3 runs to 16 residues. CDR1 is SGDLS, CDR2 YYNGEE, per germline. CDR3 in amino acids: CASSVSGTGGRETQYF. CDR3 DNA sequence: TGTGCCAGCAGCGTCTCCGGGACAGGGGGCCGGGAGACCCAGTACTTC.

This clone appeared a few times. The chain carries TRBV4-1 and TRBJ2-2; TRBD2 aligns across 13 bases. Germline V lookup: CDR1 MGHRA, CDR2 YSYEKL. Losses at the gene ends were 3 bases for V and 6 bases for J; bases not matched to a gene: 1. The CDR3 runs 15 residues. This chain's CDR3 is CASSHGLAGAGELFF. CDR3 bases: TGCGCCAGCAGCCACGGACTAGCGGGGGCCGGGGAGCTGTTTTTT.

The gene calls are TRBV30 and TRBJ1-5; 7 bases match TRBD1. This CDR3 region has 14 residues. Germline V gene lookup returns CDR1 GTSNPN and CDR2 SVGIG (reference sequence). Trimming removed 2 bases from V and 6 bases from J; junction bases left unmatched: 7. The CDR3 DNA follows: TGTGCCTGGAGTCAAGGGACAGTCAGTCAGCCCCAGCATTTT. This translates into CAWSQGTVSQPQHF. Filled out from reference TRBV30 and TRBJ1-5, the complete variable domain reads SQTIHQWPATLVQPVGSPLSLECTVEGTSNPNLYWYRQAAGRGLQLLFYSVGIGQISSEVPQNLSASRPQDRQFILSSKKLLLSDSGFYLCAWSQGTVSQPQHFGDGTRLSIL.

The CDR3 nucleotides read TGTGCCAGCAGCCAAGAACCGGACAACAATGAGCAGTTCTTC. This codes for CASSQEPDNNEQFF. V and J are TRBV4-2 and TRBJ2-1; a possible D gene is TRBD1 (5 bases). CDR1 is LGHNA and CDR2 is YNFKEQ in the germline V gene. Trimming cost V 0 bases and J 5 bases, with 8 bases left between them. The CDR3 contains 14 residues.

J is TRBJ2-3 and V is TRBV4-2, with no clear D. The length of the CDR3 is 13 residues. Trimming removed 0 bases at V and 9 bases at J, with 10 bases between. Germline CDR1 and CDR2: LGHNA and YNFKEQ. CDR3 sequence reads: CASSQEKQLTQYF. CDR3 DNA: TGTGCCAGCAGCCAAGAGAAGCAATTAACGCAGTATTTT.